Listed below are T cell receptor beta chains from one sample, sequenced in a study of OX40 agonist ivuxolimab in advanced cancers. This table comes from immunoSEQ multiplex PCR, and its TCRdb copy is limited to in-frame clones, with some not included. The sample holds about 86,000 clones, around 85% seen once. Source: CD4+ or CD8+ T cells sorted from blood, taken in a trial of the OX40 agonist ivuxolimab. The origin of the receptors is an adult with an advanced solid tumor such as melanoma, head and neck, liver or kidney cancer. The CDR3 runs from the conserved cysteine through the conserved F or W. D genes are given only for firm matches. A row's size may be missing; if present it is once, few, many or a size class.

v_call	d_call	clone_size	j_call	cdr3_aa
TRBV5-1	-	-	TRBJ2-5	CASSLENVEETQYF
TRBV9	-	-	TRBJ2-1	CASSGSRFQGGGDEQFF
TRBV7-9	-	-	TRBJ2-2	CASSATISGELFF
TRBV5-6	TRBD1	-	TRBJ1-2	CASSYRTGRSNYGYTF
TRBV30	TRBD1	-	TRBJ1-6	CAWAGTANSPLHF
TRBV19	TRBD1	-	TRBJ2-7	CASSIRGTGLREQYF
TRBV7-9	-	-	TRBJ2-1	CASSLGQVYNEQFF
TRBV28	-	-	TRBJ2-7	CASSLGGSSYEQYF
TRBV4-1	-	once	TRBJ2-5	CASSQDPNRQETQYF
TRBV10-1	TRBD2	few	TRBJ2-1	CATSVGLAGRNEQFF
TRBV18	-	-	TRBJ2-1	CASSPDQGRVYNEQFF
TRBV11-3	-	-	TRBJ2-3	CASSASSTDTQYF
TRBV28	TRBD1	-	TRBJ1-2	CASSSPGQFYGYTF
TRBV5-4	-	-	TRBJ1-3	CASSSSLGRPIYF
TRBV7-5	-	-	TRBJ1-4	CASSPGATINEKLFF
TRBV11-2	TRBD1	once	TRBJ1-6	CASSLEGRGDSPLHF
TRBV5-1	TRBD1	-	TRBJ2-7	CASSLEGASYEQYF
TRBV4-2	TRBD2	-	TRBJ2-5	CASSPGTSGQETQYF
TRBV6-1	-	-	TRBJ2-6	CASQGTAGANVLTF
TRBV7-2	-	-	TRBJ1-6	CASSLAGAGNSPLHF
TRBV6-6	-	once	TRBJ1-1	CASSRTGLNTEAFF
TRBV10-3	TRBD1	-	TRBJ2-1	CAIRDRVGYNEQFF
TRBV7-2	TRBD1	-	TRBJ1-4	CASSPQGASEKLFF
TRBV13	-	-	TRBJ2-5	CASNIGGAQETQYF
TRBV7-3	-	-	TRBJ2-7	CASSLAGTYEQYF
TRBV11-2	-	-	TRBJ2-5	CASSLGYQETQYF
TRBV7-2	TRBD1	-	TRBJ2-1	CASSRGQTTYNEQFF
TRBV9	TRBD2	-	TRBJ2-5	CASSSGLAGETQYF
TRBV7-2	-	-	TRBJ1-3	CASSLGAGDSGNTIYF
TRBV5-1	TRBD1	-	TRBJ1-1	CASSVGQGERNTEAFF
TRBV10-3	-	few	TRBJ2-1	CAISEGGDEQFF
TRBV18	-	few	TRBJ2-1	CASSPGGAGEQFF
TRBV6-5	-	-	TRBJ2-5	CASSWGETQYF
TRBV18	TRBD1	-	TRBJ2-5	CASSPRDSEQETQYF
TRBV14	-	-	TRBJ1-5	CASSQEANQPQHF
TRBV6-1	-	-	TRBJ1-2	CATREGGLLGYTF
TRBV28	-	-	TRBJ2-7	CATDSGPPHEQYF
TRBV7-2	TRBD2	once	TRBJ2-5	CASSALLAGETQYF
TRBV7-6	-	-	TRBJ1-4	CASSLGGNSGEKLFF
TRBV5-1	-	-	TRBJ2-2	CASSFVSGANTGELFF
TRBV28	-	few	TRBJ2-1	CASSGFSSDEQFF
TRBV2	TRBD1	-	TRBJ2-1	CASSETGTGNEQFF
TRBV6-4	TRBD1	-	TRBJ1-6	CANEARQGLKSPLHF
TRBV7-6	TRBD1	few	TRBJ1-4	CASSLVSDRNEKLFF
TRBV11-2	TRBD2	-	TRBJ2-5	CASSRAGVQETQYF
TRBV11-2	TRBD2	-	TRBJ2-5	CASSLLRGGTVGKETQYF
TRBV30	-	-	TRBJ1-2	CAWSVSHWQPRYGYTF
TRBV19	TRBD1	-	TRBJ1-2	CASSIRDRGLYGYTF